Sequencing of this TCR beta chain was carried out in a study of CD8 T cells in ankylosing spondylitis. Findings of the study overall: Seemingly characteristic of ankylosing spondylitis blood was a TCR beta motif consisting of about 8 highly homologous variants.

A note on this clonotype: Its antigen is as yet unknown.

Each TCR beta library was made by quantitative 5'-RACE that incorporated molecular barcodes. From the 5' RACE reads, TCRdb called clonotypes with MiXCR, one entry per CDR3 protein. The sample lists a few hundred thousand distinct CDR3 sequences; roughly 8% were seen once. Looked up from germline, CDR1 is LGHNA and CDR2 is YSLEER. The CDR3 sequence is 17 residues long. V was trimmed by 0 bases and J by 7 bases, leaving 19 bases between them. This receptor was obtained from a male donor with ankylosing spondylitis. Sequencing input: blood, either unsorted or a sorted T cell fraction (not recorded which). The chain has TRBV4-3 and TRBJ2-1; tentative D call: TRBD2 (6 bases). Written as DNA, the CDR3 is TGCGCCAGCAGCCAAGATATATCCTTTGGGACTTTTAATGAGCAGTTCTTC. This sequence encodes CASSQDISFGTFNEQFF.